This T cell receptor (beta chain) is from a study of PD-1 blockade in classical Hodgkin lymphoma (dated by TCRdb to about 2020). In terms of the full investigation: Nivolumab dosing was 3 mg/kg intravenously every 2 weeks, continuing until either disease progression or unacceptable toxicity. The study used CyTOF and TCR beta sequencing to define a peripheral blood immune signature of response to PD-1 blockade in classical Hodgkin lymphoma.

A word on this clone: Its antigen specificity is not known. No quality values exist for individual bases; no much larger clone is one base distant.

Genomic DNA was isolated using the Qiagen DNeasy kit from unsorted PBMCs as well as from negatively selected CD4+ and CD8+ fractions. TCR beta CDR3 regions were subjected to amplification by immunoSEQ multiplex PCR with primers that anneal to V and J segments. A synthetic immune receptor repertoire was used to minimize amplification bias, and any remaining bias was removed computationally after sequencing. In the paper's pipeline: Repertoire diversity was quantified as the Shannon entropy index using custom Python scripts. Unsorted, CD4+ and CD8+ repertoires were analyzed separately, except in combined analyses where CD4+ and CD8+ sequences were merged in silico. Clonal expansion was defined as at least a 2-fold frequency increase after treatment relative to C1D1, with a pseudocount of 0.5 for undetected baseline clones. Clones with 0 or 1 copy at C1D1 were defined as singleton clones, while clones with 2 or more copies were defined as non-singleton clones. By matching protein sequences in sorted samples from the same patient, clones expanded in unsorted samples were annotated as CD4+, CD8+ or unknown. Diversity changes from C1D1 to C4D1 were tested in paired samples using Wilcoxon tests. As stored in TCRdb, this immuneACCESS dataset retains in-frame rearrangements with V and J assigned. A fraction of the clones does not appear; measured against another copy, unresolved V genes explain less than half of the discrepancy, and the remainder lacks a known reason. V and J calls plus clone size are reproduced from that table; the DNA served to infer D and trimming. This sample holds 50,000 to 75,000 clones; 70% to 90% were observed only once. The top ten hold around 13% of the sample.

The research as a whole found: Lower diversity was observed in patients in whom nivolumab was started less than 1 year after ASCT, and these patients were excluded from later analyses so that confounding by immune reconstitution would be avoided. CD4+ but not CD8+ TCR diversity rose significantly by C4D1 (p=0.0027 vs p=0.16), most apparent in complete responders (p=0.02). The study covered only a single clinical trial cohort, and the causes of the repertoire differences, possibly disease activity or prior therapy, were still not defined. Trial patients with a complete response had baseline diversity similar to that of newly diagnosed patients, while partial responders and progressors had significantly lower diversity. Baseline TCR diversity was reported to be lower in newly diagnosed patients than in healthy donors and to be lower still in relapsed/refractory patients.

Taken with the paper, the label for time point translates to: cycle 1 day 1 (C1D1), immediately before nivolumab initiation. Every trial patient had relapsed after autologous stem cell transplantation, and cohorts A, B and C differed in prior brentuximab vedotin exposure. The trial cohort was composed of over 50 patients with relapsed/refractory classical Hodgkin lymphoma, for whom complete response, partial response or progressive disease was recorded as best overall response. Trial patients were treated with single-agent nivolumab in the multi-cohort phase II CheckMate 205 trial. An independent review committee assessed best overall response by applying the 2007 International Working Group response criteria. PBMCs from the trial were collected at three points: immediately before nivolumab initiation (C1D1), and during therapy at cycle 2 day 1 and cycle 4 day 1. Peripheral blood was collected in 8 mL Vacutainer Cell Preparation Tubes, from which PBMCs were isolated by centrifugation and then cryopreserved.

The specimen comprised peripheral blood mononuclear cells (PBMCs), sampled at baseline. This TCR was sampled from a human donor with classical Hodgkin lymphoma.

Read as DNA, the sequence is TGTGCCAGCAGAACCCGTCATCAAGGTCTTGAAGCTTTCTTT. It encodes CASRTRHQGLEAFF. This chain joins TRBV6-5 to TRBJ1-1; the D gene lacks a confident call. Sequences MNHEY (CDR1) and SVGAGI (CDR2) are obtained from the germline V gene. Trimming takes 6 bases from V and 7 bases from J, and the germline ends sit 18 bases apart. The CDR3, from cysteine to phenylalanine, totals 14 residues. Of all the DNA, just the CDR3 is kept, 42 bases in frame from base 1.